The clone carrying this T cell receptor (beta chain) was detected ten times or more. One entry per CDR3 protein, called by TCRdb with MiXCR from the 5' RACE reads. The table lists some 1,700,000 distinct CDR3 sequences, about 30% of them singletons, with about 0.27% in the top ten. The CDR3 contains 14 residues. Trimming removed 2 bases at V and 1 base at J, with 8 bases between. Germline values: CDR1 ENHRY, CDR2 SYGVKD. These data belong to a study of identical twins. This sequence originates from a newborn girl in good health. This chain connects TRBV10-3 to TRBJ2-5, with D unclear. Sequencing used cord blood. The CDR3 here is CAISERPGQETQYF. The CDR3 DNA is TGTGCCATCAGTGAGCGACCGGGCCAAGAGACCCAGTACTTC.